The clone carrying this T cell receptor beta chain came up once. Authors' analysis steps: Amplifying reference gene primers gave estimates of nucleated cell counts. Profiled with immunoSEQ multiplex PCR; TCRdb holds only in-frame clones, not every one. V, J and clone size were drawn from that table, and D and trimming were deduced from the DNA. The profile shows about 310,000 clones, 70% to 90% of them singletons. The sample belongs to a study of blood T cell repertoires in COVID-19. V dropped 2 bases and J dropped 6 bases, with 7 bases sitting between them. The CDR3 length is 12 residues. Source material: peripheral blood. This receptor was obtained from a man aged 65 to 85 with acute or convalescent COVID-19. The rearrangement joins TRBV12-3 or TRBV12-4 to TRBJ1-2; D is possibly TRBD1 (6 bases). The CDR3 DNA is TGTGCCAGCAGTTTATCAGGGGATGGCTACACCTTC. Protein: CASSLSGDGYTF.